The clone carrying this T cell receptor beta chain was observed a few times. Its antigen is unidentified. The data were obtained in a study of post-analysis software for immune sequencing data. For the study at large: Recorded subtypes: relapsing-remitting, secondary progressive, progressive-relapsing; some patients unannotated. Broader study findings: Analysis by F measure revealed that same-batch samples clustered strongly together. TRBV5-6, TRBV5-1 and TRBV20-1 belonged to a set of about five TRBV segments that were more frequent in patients than controls. Relative to controls, patients with multiple sclerosis showed significantly lower normalized Chao1 diversity.

The germline V and J ends were trimmed by 1 base and 3 bases, with 6 bases remaining between them. Germline V gene sequence: CDR1 SEHNR, CDR2 FQNEAQ (reference sequence). CDR3 length: 13 amino acids. Sequencing libraries made from TCR beta cDNA carried unique molecular identifiers. T cells numbering about 0.9 to 11 million yielded cDNA molecules that totaled about 500,000. TCRdb recomputed calls from the PCR reads with MiXCR, one row per CDR3 protein. The data show approximately 730,000 distinct CDR3 sequences, around 27% seen once. The chain is built from TRBV7-9 and TRBJ1-1, with D unresolved. The material sequenced was blood. The clonotype was recovered from a girl aged 10 to 17 with multiple sclerosis. CDR3: CASSLELHTEAFF. CDR3 bases: TGTGCCAGCAGCTTAGAACTTCACACTGAAGCTTTCTTT.